The subject of this entry is one TCR beta chain. The data stem from a study of blood T cell repertoires in COVID-19. Study-wide background: The United States, Italy and Spain were the sources of the acute and convalescent COVID-19 samples. Nucleic acid was either cDNA or gDNA, and it came from T cells, B-cell-depleted T cells, or PBMCs.

Original processing methods: Amplified reference gene primers provided the basis for estimating nucleated cell counts. Libraries were prepared by immunoSEQ multiplex PCR; TCRdb keeps only in-frame clonotypes and omits some of them. D and trimming come from the DNA, and the V and J calls and clone size come from that table. This table holds about 71,000 clones, about 93% found once. The CDR3 is made up of 11 amino acids. Germline loops: CDR1 MGHDK, CDR2 SYGVNS. Trimming shortened V by 0 bases and J by 6 bases, and 2 bases separated the two germline ends. The sequence was obtained from an elderly woman with acute or convalescent COVID-19. The V call is TRBV25-1, the J call TRBJ1-1; D is unresolved. Material: peripheral blood. Here the CDR3 DNA reads TGTGCCAGCAGTGAATACGCTGAAGCTTTCTTT. Encoded protein: CASSEYAEAFF. The full variable domain, its missing parts supplied by reference TRBV25-1 and TRBJ1-1, is EADIYQTPRYLVIGTGKKITLECSQTMGHDKMYWYQQDPGMELHLIHYSYGVNSTEKGDLSSESTVSRIRTEHFPLTLESARPSHTSQYLCASSEYAEAFFGQGTRLTVV.